Below, 15 T cell receptor beta chains from the same sample are listed, as sequenced in a study of shared clonotypes between healthy human individuals (dated by TCRdb to 2018 to 2020). Library prep was done by the immunoSEQ multiplex PCR assay. TCRdb limited this immuneACCESS table to in-frame rearrangements with V and J called. A share of clones is missing; checked studies link under half to unresolved V genes, and the rest is unexplained. The sample records approximately 2.5 million clones, 93% of which are singletons. The ten top clones hold about 0.39% of the sample. Sequencing was done on a sample of naive CD4+ T cells from PBMCs. The sample's cell subset or site label, decoded: CD45RA+ positively selected. All receptors come from a man aged 18 to 30 in good health. Some clones in this sample may be carry-over from other donors' samples.

The V call is TRBV6-5, the J call TRBJ2-7, with TRBD1 as a possible D gene (5 bases). This CDR3 spans 13 amino acids. Trimming stripped 0 bases from V and 7 bases from J, with 10 bases between. Germline CDR1 is MNHEY and CDR2 is SVGAGI. The CDR3: CASSYSQAGEQYF. Here the CDR3 DNA reads TGTGCCAGCAGTTACTCACAGGCCGGGGAGCAGTACTTC.

The table lists this clone with a count of one. CDR3 sequence reads: CASSPGTGGLGTQYF. The CDR3 nucleotides read TGTGCCAGCAGTCCCGGGACAGGGGGGCTAGGGACCCAGTACTTC. The gene calls are TRBV6-5 and TRBJ2-5; TRBD1 matches at 11 bases. The CDR3 runs to 15 residues. Germline-derived CDR1 and CDR2 are MNHEY and SVGAGI. V was clipped by 5 bases and J by 7 bases; unmatched bases: 9.

In its sample, this clone was seen once. For the CDR3, the DNA is TGTGCCAGCAGTTCCCCAGGCGGGGCTTCGTCCCGCTACGAGCAGTACTTC. The encoded protein is CASSSPGGASSRYEQYF. The chain is built from TRBV28 and TRBJ2-7, with D possibly being TRBD2 (6 bases). Germline V gene data show CDR1 as MDHEN and CDR2 as SYDVKM. The CDR3 consists of 17 residues. V lost 4 bases and J lost 3, with 22 bases in between.

This rearrangement joins TRBV7-3 to TRBJ2-1; D is possibly TRBD2 (5 bases). The V and J ends lost 5 bases and 7 bases respectively, with 15 bases between them. This CDR3 is built from 14 residues. Germline V lookup: CDR1 SGHTA, CDR2 FQGTGA. The chain's CDR3 is CASSPKRGGNEQFF. The CDR3 DNA reads as TGTGCCAGCAGCCCTAAACGGGGTGGAAATGAGCAGTTCTTC.

For this clone: Other DNA sequences within the sample encode an identical CDR3. The genes are TRBV5-1 and TRBJ2-1, with D hard to call. The germline gives CDR1 SGHRS, CDR2 YFSETQ. Trimming took off 0 bases at V and 5 bases at J, with 6 bases between the two ends. This CDR3 region has 13 residues. CDR3 loop: CASSLGADNEQFF. DNA of the CDR3: TGCGCCAGCAGCTTGGGGGCTGACAATGAGCAGTTCTTC.

V is TRBV11-2 and J is TRBJ1-3, with 7 bases lining up with TRBD1. Germline V CDR1 and CDR2: SGHAT, FQNNGV. The CDR3 is made up of 16 amino acids. V shed 6 bases, J shed 0 bases, and the junction held 8 bases outside the gene matches. The CDR3 loop is CASSSTGALSGNTIYF. CDR3 DNA sequence: TGTGCCAGCAGTAGTACAGGGGCCCTCTCTGGAAACACCATATATTTT. Full variable domain (outside the CDR3, taken from reference TRBV11-2 and TRBJ1-3): EAGVAQSPRYKIIEKRQSVAFWCNPISGHATLYWYQQILGQGPKLLIQFQNNGVVDDSQLPKDRFSAERLKGVDSTLKIQPAKLEDSAVYLCASSSTGALSGNTIYFGEGSWLTVV.

This clone was counted only a few times. V and J are TRBV7-9 and TRBJ2-1; D ambiguous. V gave up 5 bases and J gave up 4 bases, with 6 bases separating them. Germline-derived CDR1 and CDR2 are SEHNR and FQNEAQ (reference sequence). The CDR3 is made up of 12 amino acids. The CDR3 is CASSGLYNEQFF. The CDR3 bases are TGTGCCAGCAGCGGGTTATACAATGAGCAGTTCTTC.

The rearrangement joins TRBV7-3 to TRBJ2-7; 8 nucleotides line up with TRBD2. CDR3 length equals 15 residues. Germline V gene data show CDR1 as SGHTA and CDR2 as FQGTGA. Unmatched junction bases numbered 10, after V lost 5 bases and J lost 4 bases. CDR3 coding DNA: TGTGCCAGCAGCCCCATAGCGGGGTCTTTTTACGAGCAGTACTTC. Protein sequence: CASSPIAGSFYEQYF.

The chain joins TRBV5-4 to TRBJ2-3; no clear D gene. The germline V gene encodes CDR1 SGHNT and CDR2 YYREEE (reference sequence). The ends were cut back, 3 bases at V and 2 bases at J, with 7 bases in the middle. This CDR3 is 13 amino acids long. The chain's CDR3 is CASSSVTTDTQYF. As DNA, the CDR3 is TGTGCCAGCAGCTCGGTCACCACAGATACGCAGTATTTT.

In regard to this clone: Additional DNA sequences in this sample encode the identical CDR3. The rearrangement links TRBV11-3 to TRBJ2-5; D remains ambiguous. V lost 4 bases and J lost 4, with 10 bases in between. The CDR3 sequence is 13 residues long. The germline gives CDR1 SGHNT, CDR2 YENEEA. CDR3 bases: TGTGCCAGCAGCTCGGGCGGCCTAGAGACCCAGTACTTC. As protein: CASSSGGLETQYF.

The genes are TRBV7-9 and TRBJ2-1; no clear D gene. CDR1 is SEHNR, CDR2 FQNEAQ, per germline (reference sequence). With 5 bases removed from V and 0 bases from J, the gap between germline ends came to 14 bases. The CDR3 has 16 residues. The CDR3 DNA reads TGTGCCAGCAGCCCGTACGGGTCTGTCTCCTACAATGAGCAGTTCTTC. Translating it yields CASSPYGSVSYNEQFF.

This clone was picked up a small number of times. The chain recombines TRBV9 with TRBJ1-2; no clear D gene. CDR3 size: 13 residues. Germline V CDR1 and CDR2: SGDLS, YYNGEE. V was pared by 3 bases and J by 5 bases, with 11 bases between. DNA for the CDR3: TGTGCCAGCAGCGCCCCCAGCGGTTATGGCTACACCTTC. Translating it yields CASSAPSGYGYTF.

This chain uses TRBV11-2 with TRBJ2-5, with D tentatively TRBD1 (5 bases). Germline loops: CDR1 SGHAT, CDR2 FQNNGV. The CDR3 is 14 amino acids. V was shortened by 4 bases and J by 5 bases, with 14 bases between the two germline ends. This CDR3 is CASSSYRGHETQYF. In DNA, the CDR3 is TGTGCCAGCAGCTCGTACAGAGGACACGAGACCCAGTACTTC.

The chain joins TRBV6-5 to TRBJ1-5, with a possible D match to TRBD1 (5 bases). Germline assignment: CDR1 MNHEY and CDR2 SVGAGI. Deletions cut 10 bases from V and 7 bases from J, with 17 bases between. The CDR3 sequence is 13 residues long. The CDR3 here is CAISAGARQPQHF. The CDR3 nucleotides read TGTGCCATCTCAGCCGGGGCGCGACAGCCCCAGCATTTT.

The J gene is TRBJ1-4, the V gene TRBV28; 8 bases line up with TRBD1. The V and J ends lost 3 bases and 4 bases, in that order; junction bases with no gene match: 10. The V gene's germline CDR1 is MDHEN and CDR2 SYDVKM. This CDR3 is built from 17 residues. The CDR3 region is CASSFGDNGTGNEKLFF. The CDR3, as DNA: TGTGCCAGCAGTTTTGGGGACAACGGGACAGGTAATGAAAAACTGTTTTTT.